Presented here are 17 T cell receptor beta chains from one specimen sequenced in a study of cytomegalovirus exposure and HLA in healthy donors. The PCR had 60 Vbeta and 13 Jbeta primers. The method was immunoSEQ multiplex PCR; TCRdb's version includes in-frame clones alone and lacks a portion of them. In the table there are around 91,000 clones, 64% of which are singletons. The sequencing input was PBMCs. Receptor source: a man between 60 and 75 years old in good health and CMV-seronegative.

This clone showed up just a few times. The genes are TRBV28 and TRBJ2-1; 14 bases agree with TRBD2. This CDR3 region has 18 residues. Germline-derived CDR1 and CDR2 are MDHEN and SYDVKM. The ends lost 6 bases at V and 2 bases at J; junction bases unmatched: 9. CDR3 nucleotides: TGTGCCAGCAGGCCGACTAGCGGGAGGGCCTTTGCCTACAATGAGCAGTTCTTC. Amino acids: CASRPTSGRAFAYNEQFF.

The chain joins TRBV6-1 to TRBJ2-7, with unresolved D. V gave up 6 bases and J gave up 0 bases, with 6 bases separating them. The CDR3 spans 12 residues. Germline loops: CDR1 MNHNS, CDR2 SASEGT. CDR3 loop: CASRAVSYEQYF. CDR3 DNA sequence: TGTGCCAGCAGGGCGGTCTCCTACGAGCAGTACTTC.

The chain combines TRBV6-5 with TRBJ2-3, with 8 bases identical to TRBD1. The CDR3 covers 15 residues. Germline CDR1 reads MNHEY; CDR2 reads SVGAGI. V lost 2 bases to trimming and J lost 6 bases; unmatched junction nucleotides: 7. This CDR3 is CASSYQGQAGDTQYF. The CDR3 region has the DNA TGTGCCAGCAGTTACCAGGGACAGGCTGGCGATACGCAGTATTTT.

This chain uses TRBV5-5 with TRBJ2-5, with 10 bases aligning to TRBD1. This CDR3 has 16 residues. Trimming removed 0 bases from V and 4 bases from J; junction bases left unmatched: 6. CDR1 is SGHKS and CDR2 is YYEKEE in the germline V gene (reference sequence). The CDR3 sequence is CASSLAWGQGPETQYF. CDR3 bases: TGTGCCAGCAGCTTGGCCTGGGGACAGGGGCCAGAGACCCAGTACTTC.

This chain connects TRBV7-2 to TRBJ1-2; D ambiguous. The germline V and J ends were trimmed by 1 base and 6 bases, with 12 bases remaining between them. The CDR3 is 14 amino acids. The germline CDR1 and CDR2 sequences are SGHTA and FQGNSA. CDR3 amino acids: CASSLGYGGHGYTF. In DNA, the CDR3 is TGTGCCAGCAGCTTAGGGTACGGCGGGCATGGCTACACCTTC.

The chain links TRBV7-8 to TRBJ2-7, with TRBD2 as a possible D gene (6 bases). Germline assignment: CDR1 SGHVS and CDR2 FQNEAQ. The CDR3 consists of 14 residues. V lost 5 bases, J lost 2 bases, and 13 bases lay in between. The CDR3 spells CASSPSEGTYEQYF. The CDR3 DNA sequence: TGTGCCAGCAGCCCCTCGGAGGGAACCTACGAGCAGTACTTC.

This clone was found once. The chain has TRBV4-2 and TRBJ2-7, with 7 bases that match TRBD1. CDR3 size: 16 residues. V shed 0 bases and J 4 bases; nucleotides not matched to a gene: 9. CDR1 and CDR2 (germline): LGHNA, YNFKEQ. In DNA form, the CDR3 reads TGTGCCAGCAGCCAAGATGGAGGAGACAGGGCTTACGAGCAGTACTTC. Protein product: CASSQDGGDRAYEQYF.

This chain joins TRBV7-6 and TRBJ2-2; 8 bases align to TRBD2. V lost 1 base to trimming and J lost 2 bases; unmatched junction nucleotides: 6. Germline V CDR1 and CDR2: SGHVS, FNYEAQ. CDR3 length: 17 amino acids. In nucleotides, the CDR3 is TGTGCCAGCAGCTTAGGCATAGCGGGATTAAACACCGGGGAGCTGTTTTTT. Protein sequence: CASSLGIAGLNTGELFF.

The table lists this clone with a few counts. The chain carries TRBV30 and TRBJ2-1; 15 bases are shared with TRBD2. Unmatched junction bases numbered 5, after V lost 1 base and J lost 7 bases. CDR1 is GTSNPN and CDR2 is SVGIG in the germline V gene (reference sequence). This CDR3 contains 16 residues. The CDR3 region is CAWSAPGLAGGNEQFF. As DNA, the CDR3 is TGTGCCTGGAGTGCCCCGGGACTAGCGGGAGGAAATGAGCAGTTCTTC.

The DNA of the CDR3 is TGTGCCAGCAGCTCGACAGGGGTTTTCACCATATATTTT. Translation: CASSSTGVFTIYF. This chain links TRBV11-2 with TRBJ1-3; the match to TRBD1 covers 8 bases. V lost 4 bases to trimming and J lost 9 bases; unmatched junction nucleotides: 5. Germline V gene sequence: CDR1 SGHAT, CDR2 FQNNGV. This CDR3 is 13 amino acids long.

The rearrangement links TRBV6-5 to TRBJ2-5, with 9 positions matching TRBD2. Unmatched junction bases numbered 6, after V lost 5 bases and J lost 2 bases. Germline values: CDR1 MNHEY, CDR2 SVGAGI. CDR3 length: 15 amino acids. CDR3 in DNA: TGTGCCAGCAGTATGGCGGGGGGGATACAAGAGACCCAGTACTTC. Its protein is CASSMAGGIQETQYF.

This clone occurred a few times. The chain links TRBV10-3 to TRBJ1-1; tentative D call: TRBD1 (6 bases). Trimming left V 6 bases short and J 3 bases short, with 8 bases between. Per the germline V gene, CDR1 is ENHRY and CDR2 is SYGVKD. The CDR3 has 12 residues. This CDR3 reads CAIRGQHTEAFF. The CDR3 coding sequence is TGTGCCATCAGGGGACAACACACTGAAGCTTTCTTT.

The CDR3 sequence is CAWTVDSSYEKLFF. CDR3 sequence (DNA): TGTGCCTGGACCGTGGACAGTTCATATGAAAAACTGTTTTTT. The gene calls are TRBV30 and TRBJ1-4; D may be TRBD1 (6 bases). Trimming shortened V by 4 bases and J by 6 bases, and 15 bases separated the two germline ends. This CDR3 spans 14 amino acids. CDR1 and CDR2 from the germline V gene are GTSNPN and SVGIG (reference sequence). The variable domain in full, completed from reference TRBV30 and TRBJ1-4, reads SQTIHQWPATLVQPVGSPLSLECTVEGTSNPNLYWYRQAAGRGLQLLFYSVGIGQISSEVPQNLSASRPQDRQFILSSKKLLLSDSGFYLCAWTVDSSYEKLFFGSGTQLSVL.

The chain employs TRBV10-1 and TRBJ1-6; D is unresolved. The CDR3 has 10 residues. Germline V gene data show CDR1 as WNHNN and CDR2 as SYGVQD (reference sequence). The V gene lost 7 bases and the J gene lost 9 bases, with 4 bases spanning the gap. CDR3 region: CASISSPLHF. The CDR3 nucleotides are TGCGCCAGCATATCTTCACCCCTCCACTTT.

This chain connects TRBV18 to TRBJ1-2; no firm D call. The CDR3 spans 17 residues. V lost 3 bases, J lost 8 bases, and 25 bases lay in between. In germline, CDR1 is KGHSH, CDR2 LQKENI. The CDR3 bases are TGTGCCAGCTCACCGCCCCGAACCCCCGGTTCAACCACGGGCTACACCTTC. Residues: CASSPPRTPGSTTGYTF.

This chain links TRBV2 with TRBJ2-1, with D perhaps TRBD1 (6 bases). Trimming left V 6 bases short and J 5 bases short, with 17 bases between. The CDR3 is 15 amino acids. Per germline, CDR1 SNHLY and CDR2 FYNNEI. The CDR3: CASSNRVWYNNEQFF. The CDR3 DNA follows: TGTGCCAGCAGCAACAGGGTTTGGTATAACAATGAGCAGTTCTTC.

The chain recombines TRBV5-1 with TRBJ2-5, with D unclear. The germline gives CDR1 SGHRS, CDR2 YFSETQ. The CDR3 spans 15 residues. The V end lost 0 bases, the J end lost 5 bases, and 14 bases lay between the germline ends. The CDR3 region is CASSLGNVKRETQYF. CDR3 nucleotides: TGCGCCAGCAGCTTGGGAAATGTAAAGCGCGAGACCCAGTACTTC.